The 21 T cell receptor beta chains listed next were all sequenced from one sample in a study of blood T cell repertoires in COVID-19. Sequencing used immunoSEQ multiplex PCR; TCRdb keeps in-frame clones, though not all of them. Among 100,000 or so clones, about 85% were seen once, and the ten largest hold more than 1.5%. The source material was peripheral blood. The receptors stem from a woman between 65 and 79 years old with active or convalescent COVID-19.

This CDR3 reads CASSSSGDNTQYF. The CDR3, as DNA: TGTGCCAGCAGCTCCAGCGGAGACAATACGCAGTATTTT. The genes are TRBV9 and TRBJ2-3; the D gene is possibly TRBD2 (5 bases). CDR1 SGDLS and CDR2 YYNGEE come from the germline V gene. Trimming stripped 4 bases from V and 7 bases from J, with 13 bases between. The CDR3 has 13 amino acids.

V gene TRBV7-9 combines with J gene TRBJ2-5; 12 nucleotides line up with TRBD1. CDR1 and CDR2 (germline): SEHNR, FQNEAQ (reference sequence). CDR3 length: 16 amino acids. The junction had 7 bases not matched to a gene; V was cut back by 3 bases and J by 5 bases. The CDR3 loop reads CASSLAGTGGRETQYF. CDR3 sequence (DNA): TGTGCCAGCAGCTTGGCCGGGACAGGGGGCCGGGAGACCCAGTACTTC.

CDR3 in amino acids: CASTTGTSFDNEQFF. For the CDR3, the DNA is TGTGCCAGCACCACCGGGACTAGCTTCGACAATGAGCAGTTCTTC. The chain employs TRBV5-5 and TRBJ2-1, with 9 bases lining up with TRBD2. V lost 6 bases to trimming and J lost 5 bases; unmatched junction nucleotides: 9. There are 15 residues in the CDR3. Germline values: CDR1 SGHKS, CDR2 YYEKEE (reference sequence).

The J gene is TRBJ2-3, the V gene TRBV7-8; 8 nucleotides agree with TRBD1. Trimming removed 5 bases from V and 3 bases from J; junction bases left unmatched: 13. Germline assignment: CDR1 SGHVS and CDR2 FQNEAQ. CDR3 length: 17 amino acids. Here the CDR3 reads CASSRNAGTGGTDTQYF. The CDR3 DNA is TGTGCCAGCAGCCGAAACGCCGGGACAGGAGGGACAGATACGCAGTATTTT.

The chain's CDR3 is CASSLELAGQAKNIQYF. As DNA, the CDR3 is TGTGCCAGCAGCTTAGAGCTAGCGGGACAAGCCAAAAACATTCAGTACTTC. The rearrangement joins TRBV11-3 to TRBJ2-4; TRBD2 matches at 9 bases. The V gene end was trimmed by 0 bases and the J gene end by 0 bases; junction bases not matched to a gene: 3. The germline V gene encodes CDR1 SGHNT and CDR2 YENEEA. The CDR3 covers 17 residues.

The V gene is TRBV12-1, the J gene TRBJ2-7; the tabulated D call, TRBD1, remains unverified against the DNA. TRBV12-1 is shown as a pseudogene. The CDR3 sequence is 14 residues long. DNA for the CDR3: TGTGCCAGAGTAGGGACAGGGGGTACCTACGAGCAGTACTTC. It is translated as CARVGTGGTYEQYF.

The chain carries TRBV19 and TRBJ2-3; 8 bases are a match to TRBD2. The CDR3 consists of 15 residues. The germline V gene has CDR1 LNHDA and CDR2 SQIVND (reference sequence). The junction had 5 bases not matched to a gene; V was cut back by 6 bases and J by 0 bases. The chain's CDR3 is CASRRTSGSTDTQYF. The CDR3 DNA follows: TGTGCCAGTAGGCGTACTAGCGGTAGCACAGATACGCAGTATTTT.

This clone was seen a handful of times. The genes are TRBV4-2 and TRBJ2-2; tentative D call: TRBD1 (5 bases). The CDR3 runs 16 residues. The V gene lost 2 bases and the J gene lost 4 bases, with 14 bases spanning the gap. Germline CDR1 reads LGHNA; CDR2 reads YNFKEQ. The DNA for the CDR3 is TGTGCCAGCAGCCAAAAATCCAGGGCCAGCACCGGGGAGCTGTTTTTT. Protein sequence: CASSQKSRASTGELFF.

The chain recombines TRBV18 with TRBJ2-2; TRBD1 might be the D (5 bases). This CDR3 comprises 15 residues. V lost 1 base and J lost 2, with 8 bases in between. The germline gives CDR1 KGHSH, CDR2 LQKENI. The CDR3 reads CASSPQQGNTGELFF. The CDR3 DNA sequence: TGTGCCAGCTCACCACAGCAGGGCAACACCGGGGAGCTGTTTTTT.

The rearrangement links TRBV18 to TRBJ1-3; 7 bases agree with TRBD1. Looked up from germline, CDR1 is KGHSH and CDR2 is LQKENI. CDR3 length: 16 amino acids. Germline trimming cut 3 bases from V and 4 bases from J; bases unmatched to any gene: 9. CDR3 in amino acids: CASSPTYTGAGNTIYF. CDR3 DNA sequence: TGTGCCAGCTCACCTACCTATACAGGGGCAGGAAACACCATATATTTT.

This clone was detected only a few times. This rearrangement joins TRBV3-1 (or the pseudogene TRBV3-2) to TRBJ2-7, with a weak D call TRBD1 (6 bases). Germline lookup yields CDR1 LGHDT and CDR2 YNNKEL (reference sequence). CDR3 length: 16 amino acids. Trimming stripped 6 bases from V and 5 bases from J, with 23 bases between. The CDR3 sequence: CASSHGPDTGFDEQYF. The CDR3, as DNA: TGTGCCAGCAGTCACGGCCCGGATACAGGGTTCGACGAGCAGTACTTC.

The chain uses TRBV9 and TRBJ2-5; D perhaps matches TRBD2 (5 bases). Trimming took 4 bases from V and 0 from J, leaving 10 bases between them. This CDR3 has 14 amino acids. CDR1 and CDR2 (germline): SGDLS, YYNGEE. The CDR3 nucleotides read TGTGCCAGCAGCCCCGGAGGAAACCAAGAGACCCAGTACTTC. Translated: CASSPGGNQETQYF.

The rearrangement uses TRBV7-2 and TRBJ2-3; 13 nucleotides match TRBD2. V trimming: 5 bases; J trimming: 4 bases; junction bases outside the gene matches: 9. Germline V lookup: CDR1 SGHTA, CDR2 FQGNSA. The CDR3 consists of 17 residues. CDR3 DNA sequence: TGTGCCAGCAGCCTCCAGGGACTAGCGGGGTCCGCAGATACGCAGTATTTT. Protein product: CASSLQGLAGSADTQYF.

The V gene is TRBV9, the J gene TRBJ2-2; possible D gene TRBD1, 6 bases. V lost 6 bases to trimming and J lost 3 bases, with 21 bases between them. There are 17 residues in the CDR3. From germline, CDR1 is SGDLS and CDR2 YYNGEE. The CDR3 sequence is CASNGGSQGRYTGELFF. The CDR3 coding sequence is TGTGCCAGCAATGGGGGTAGCCAGGGGCGGTACACCGGGGAGCTGTTTTTT.

The J gene is TRBJ1-2, the V gene TRBV7-2, with D uncertain. V dropped 4 bases and J dropped 5 bases, with 20 bases sitting between them. The CDR3 is made up of 16 amino acids. Germline CDR1 is SGHTA and CDR2 is FQGNSA. This chain's CDR3 is CASSSSGEGPGYGYTF. The CDR3 bases are TGTGCCAGCAGCTCTAGTGGGGAGGGCCCTGGGTATGGCTACACCTTC. Based on the CDR3 plus reference TRBV7-2 and TRBJ1-2, the full variable domain is GAGVSQSPSNKVTEKGKDVELRCDPISGHTALYWYRQSLGQGLEFLIYFQGNSAPDKSGLPSDRFSAERTGGSVSTLTIQRTQQEDSAVYLCASSSSGEGPGYGYTFGSGTRLTVV.

Here the CDR3 reads CASSHRPGNEQFF. Here the CDR3 DNA reads TGCGCCAGCAGCCATAGACCGGGGAATGAGCAGTTCTTC. The chain has TRBV5-1 and TRBJ2-1; possible D gene TRBD2, 5 bases. Germline lookup yields CDR1 SGHRS and CDR2 YFSETQ. The length of the CDR3 is 13 residues. Trimming took 4 bases from V and 7 from J, leaving 12 bases between them. Complete variable domain (other parts from reference TRBV5-1 and TRBJ2-1): KAGVTQTPRYLIKTRGQQVTLSCSPISGHRSVSWYQQTPGQGLQFLFEYFSETQRNKGNFPGRFSGRQFSNSRSEMNVSTLELGDSALYLCASSHRPGNEQFFGPGTRLTVL.

This clone has more than one count but fewer than ten. This chain joins TRBV4-3 and TRBJ1-1; no reliable D call. Trimming pared 2 bases from V and 7 bases from J, leaving 14 bases between. The germline V gene encodes CDR1 LGHNA and CDR2 YSLEER. The CDR3 is 14 residues long. The CDR3 spells CASSQKRLSGEAFF. CDR3 DNA: TGCGCCAGCAGCCAAAAAAGATTGTCAGGTGAAGCTTTCTTT.

For the CDR3, the DNA is TGTGCCAGCAGTTACCAGCCTTCCAGGACTGAAGCTTTCTTT. Translated, it gives CASSYQPSRTEAFF. The V call is TRBV6-2 or TRBV6-3, the J call TRBJ1-1; D is uncertain. V lost 2 bases to trimming and J lost 5 bases, with 12 bases between them. The CDR3 is 14 amino acids. Germline CDR1 reads MNHEY; CDR2 reads SVGEGT.

This chain uses TRBV5-1 with TRBJ2-5, with 8 nucleotides matching TRBD1. CDR1 SGHRS and CDR2 YFSETQ come from the germline V gene. Trimming took 4 bases from V and 4 from J; bases not matched to a gene: 6. The CDR3 sequence is 14 residues long. The CDR3 loop reads CASSPQTGGETQYF. The DNA of the CDR3 is TGCGCCAGCAGCCCACAAACAGGGGGAGAGACCCAGTACTTC. Full variable domain (outside the CDR3, taken from reference TRBV5-1 and TRBJ2-5): KAGVTQTPRYLIKTRGQQVTLSCSPISGHRSVSWYQQTPGQGLQFLFEYFSETQRNKGNFPGRFSGRQFSNSRSEMNVSTLELGDSALYLCASSPQTGGETQYFGPGTRLLVL.

J is TRBJ1-4 and V is TRBV6-1; TRBD1 agrees at 8 bases. CDR1 and CDR2 (germline): MNHNS, SASEGT. This CDR3 spans 15 amino acids. V lost 3 bases, J lost 5 bases, and 5 bases stayed unmatched. CDR3 DNA: TGTGCCAGCAGTGATAACAGGGGGAGCAATGAAAAACTGTTTTTT. This codes for CASSDNRGSNEKLFF.

The J gene is TRBJ2-3, the V gene TRBV5-6; weak D call: TRBD2 (5 bases). From germline, CDR1 is SGHDT and CDR2 YYEEEE. The V and J ends lost 3 bases and 0 bases respectively, with 11 bases between them. The CDR3 extends over 15 amino acids. CDR3 nucleotide sequence: TGTGCCAGCAGCTACCTCCGGGGTAGCACAGATACGCAGTATTTT. This sequence encodes CASSYLRGSTDTQYF.